These 20 T cell receptor beta chains were sequenced from one sample in a study of blood T cell repertoires in COVID-19. The data were produced by immunoSEQ multiplex PCR, yet TCRdb's version contains in-frame clones alone and is incomplete. The sample contains under 250,000 clones, 75% to 90% of which appear only once. The sequenced sample consisted of peripheral blood. All receptors derive from a woman between 65 and 79 years old with active or convalescent COVID-19.

The table lists this clone with a few counts. The rearrangement uses TRBV7-9 and TRBJ1-1, with D unresolved. Looked up from germline, CDR1 is SEHNR and CDR2 is FQNEAQ (reference sequence). The CDR3 totals 11 residues. V was trimmed by 3 bases and J by 11 bases, leaving 10 bases between them. CDR3 DNA sequence: TGTGCCAGCAGCTTGGGCCAGGCGGCTTTCTTT. Protein sequence: CASSLGQAAFF.

The V and J genes are TRBV3-1 (or the pseudogene TRBV3-2) and TRBJ2-7; D unresolved. V lost 0 bases to trimming and J lost 6 bases, with 6 bases between them. CDR1 is LGHDT and CDR2 is YNNKEL in the germline V gene (reference sequence). This CDR3 has 12 amino acids. CDR3 nucleotide sequence: TGTGCCAGCAGCCAAGATCTCCTCGAGCAGTACTTC. Protein sequence: CASSQDLLEQYF.

V gene TRBV4-1 combines with J gene TRBJ1-6; D is unresolved. CDR1 and CDR2 from the germline V gene are MGHRA and YSYEKL. This CDR3 region has 17 residues. V was cut by 4 bases and J by 0 bases, with 13 bases left in between. As DNA, the CDR3 is TGCGCCAGCAGCCCGGAGGGCAGGAGCTCCTATAATTCACCCCTCCACTTT. Translated, it gives CASSPEGRSSYNSPLHF.

This chain connects TRBV10-2 to TRBJ1-1; no reliable D call. The CDR3 spans 15 residues. Trimming removed 4 bases from V and 6 bases from J, with 18 bases in between. Germline V gene data show CDR1 as WSHSY and CDR2 as SAAADI. For the CDR3, the DNA is TGCGCCAGCAGTGGGGTGCTTTCTTATGGAGCTGAAGCTTTCTTT. Residues: CASSGVLSYGAEAFF.

This rearrangement joins TRBV5-5 to TRBJ1-3; a possible D gene is TRBD1 (5 bases). This CDR3 has 16 amino acids. In germline, CDR1 is SGHKS, CDR2 YYEKEE (reference sequence). The V end was cut by 0 bases, the J end by 0 bases, with 10 bases between. The CDR3 is CASSLAPGISGNTIYF. The CDR3 DNA sequence: TGTGCCAGCAGCTTGGCTCCAGGGATCTCTGGAAACACCATATATTTT. Full variable domain (remainder filled in from reference TRBV5-5 and TRBJ1-3): DAGVTQSPTHLIKTRGQQVTLRCSPISGHKSVSWYQQVLGQGPQFIFQYYEKEERGRGNFPDRFSARQFPNYSSELNVNALLLGDSALYLCASSLAPGISGNTIYFGEGSWLTVV.

Comments on this clone: Relative to the germline gene, one junction end is altered; a read error may explain this. The chain carries TRBV7-7 and TRBJ1-1; the D gene is possibly TRBD1 (5 bases). From germline, CDR1 is SSHAT and CDR2 FNYEAQ (reference sequence). There are 13 residues in the CDR3. The CDR3 sequence is CASSGALNTEAFF. The CDR3 DNA is TGTGCTAGCAGCGGGGCCCTGAACACTGAAGCTTTCTTT. Drawing the rest from reference TRBV7-7 and TRBJ1-1, the complete variable domain is GAGVSQSPRYKVTKRGQDVTLRCDPISSHATLYWYQQALGQGPEFLTYFNYEAQPDKSGLPSDRFSAERPEGSISTLTIQRTEQRDSAMYRCASSGALNTEAFFGQGTRLTVV.

The chain employs TRBV19 and TRBJ2-5, with a possible D match to TRBD2 (6 bases). Trimming stripped 2 bases from V and 6 bases from J, with 13 bases between. The CDR3 extends over 14 amino acids. Germline V gene sequence: CDR1 LNHDA, CDR2 SQIVND (reference sequence). The CDR3 DNA follows: TGTGCCAGTAGTATACGGGACTGGACGAAGACCCAGTACTTC. Translating gives CASSIRDWTKTQYF. Complete variable domain (other parts from reference TRBV19 and TRBJ2-5): DGGITQSPKYLFRKEGQNVTLSCEQNLNHDAMYWYRQDPGQGLRLIYYSQIVNDFQKGDIAEGYSVSREKKESFPLTVTSAQKNPTAFYLCASSIRDWTKTQYFGPGTRLLVL.

The chain links TRBV15 to TRBJ2-2; 11 bases map to TRBD2. Germline CDR1 LNHNV, CDR2 YYDKDF (reference sequence). There are 17 residues in the CDR3. With 2 bases clipped from V and 2 bases from J, the junction kept 4 bases outside the gene matches. DNA for the CDR3: TGTGCCACCAGCAGATCACTAGCGGGAGCCAACACCGGGGAGCTGTTTTTT. This sequence encodes CATSRSLAGANTGELFF.

The rearrangement links TRBV7-7 to TRBJ2-3; 9 positions agree with TRBD1. This CDR3 comprises 15 residues. The V gene's germline CDR1 is SSHAT and CDR2 FNYEAQ (reference sequence). V lost 3 bases to trimming and J lost 0 bases; unmatched junction nucleotides: 1. The CDR3 DNA sequence: TGTGCCAGCAGCTTGGGGACAGGGAGCACAGATACGCAGTATTTT. Its protein is CASSLGTGSTDTQYF.

V gene TRBV7-6 combines with J gene TRBJ2-1, with D possibly TRBD2 on 6 matching bases. The V gene's germline CDR1 is SGHVS and CDR2 FNYEAQ. Trimming removed 1 base from V and 7 bases from J, with 23 bases in between. This CDR3 contains 18 residues. Here the CDR3 reads CASSLVEGSRLRVNEQFF. In nucleotides, the CDR3 is TGTGCCAGCAGCTTAGTGGAGGGTAGTCGCCTGAGGGTAAATGAGCAGTTCTTC. Supplemented by reference TRBV7-6 and TRBJ2-1, the full variable domain reads GAGVSQSPRYKVTKRGQDVALRCDPISGHVSLYWYRQALGQGPEFLTYFNYEAQQDKSGLPNDRFSAERPEGSISTLTIQRTEQRDSAMYRCASSLVEGSRLRVNEQFFGPGTRLTVL.

The rearrangement uses TRBV2 and TRBJ2-7; 13 bases line up with TRBD2. This CDR3 has 15 residues. J was trimmed by 1 base and V by 5 bases; bases with no gene match: 2. The germline V gene has CDR1 SNHLY and CDR2 FYNNEI. CDR3 in DNA: TGTGCCAGCAGTATGGGACTAGCGGGATCCTACGAGCAGTACTTC. Encoded protein: CASSMGLAGSYEQYF.

This clone has a single count. This chain uses TRBV7-2 with TRBJ1-5; the D is unclear. V lost 7 bases to trimming and J lost 5 bases, with 15 bases between them. Germline CDR1 reads SGHTA; CDR2 reads FQGNSA. There are 14 residues in the CDR3. The CDR3 here is CASTPSSPDQPQHF. The DNA for the CDR3 is TGTGCCAGCACCCCGAGTTCCCCTGATCAGCCCCAGCATTTT. The complete variable domain, with remaining parts taken from reference TRBV7-2 and TRBJ1-5, reads GAGVSQSPSNKVTEKGKDVELRCDPISGHTALYWYRQSLGQGLEFLIYFQGNSAPDKSGLPSDRFSAERTGGSVSTLTIQRTQQEDSAVYLCASTPSSPDQPQHFGDGTRLSIL.

This chain's CDR3 is CASSLDRGRREKLFF. Written as DNA, the CDR3 is TGTGCCAGCAGCCTAGACAGGGGAAGAAGAGAAAAACTGTTTTTT. This chain uses TRBV2 with TRBJ1-4; the match to TRBD1 covers 8 bases. J was trimmed by 8 bases and V by 6 bases; bases with no gene match: 11. This CDR3 has 15 residues. Per the germline V gene, CDR1 is SNHLY and CDR2 is FYNNEI.

This chain uses TRBV5-1 with TRBJ1-3; 9 bases fit TRBD1. This CDR3 is built from 15 residues. J gave up 2 bases and V 4 bases, and 4 bases lay outside the gene matches. Per germline, CDR1 SGHRS and CDR2 YFSETQ. CDR3 in amino acids: CASSRGTGTGNTIYF. DNA of the CDR3: TGCGCCAGCAGCCGAGGGACAGGGACTGGAAACACCATATATTTT.

This chain uses TRBV11-2 with TRBJ2-5, with TRBD1 matching over 7 bases. The CDR3 loop spans 15 amino acids. With V trimmed by 7 bases and J by 5 bases, 13 bases remained unmatched. CDR1 is SGHAT, CDR2 FQNNGV, per germline. The CDR3 is CASTFSTGRGETQYF. The CDR3 DNA sequence: TGTGCCAGCACCTTTTCCACGGGCAGGGGGGAGACCCAGTACTTC.

The chain couples TRBV7-9 to TRBJ2-1; 9 bases match TRBD1. After removal of 1 base from V and 6 bases from J, the junction contained 4 bases not matched to a gene. The CDR3 is 15 residues long. Germline V gene lookup returns CDR1 SEHNR and CDR2 FQNEAQ (reference sequence). The CDR3 spells CASSLVPGQGNEQFF. DNA for the CDR3: TGTGCCAGCAGCTTAGTCCCGGGACAGGGCAATGAGCAGTTCTTC. The full variable domain, its missing parts supplied by reference TRBV7-9 and TRBJ2-1, is DTGVSQNPRHKITKRGQNVTFRCDPISEHNRLYWYRQTLGQGPEFLTYFQNEAQLEKSRLLSDRFSAERPKGSFSTLEIQRTEQGDSAMYLCASSLVPGQGNEQFFGPGTRLTVL.

V usage is TRBV6-6 and J usage is TRBJ2-7; TRBD1 is a possible D gene (6 bases). This CDR3 has 14 residues. V was trimmed by 3 bases and J by 2 bases, leaving 11 bases between them. CDR1 and CDR2 (germline): MNHNY, SVGAGI (reference sequence). The CDR3 protein is CASSYARGTYEQYF. The CDR3 bases are TGTGCCAGCAGTTATGCAAGGGGGACCTACGAGCAGTACTTC.

The genes are TRBV7-9 and TRBJ1-4, with D perhaps matching TRBD1 (6 bases). The CDR3 covers 13 residues. The germline gives CDR1 SEHNR, CDR2 FQNEAQ (reference sequence). V lost 5 bases, J lost 7 bases, and 11 bases lay in between. CDR3 sequence (DNA): TGTGCCAGCAGCCTTCTAGGGGGTGAAAAACTGTTTTTT. It codes for CASSLLGGEKLFF.

V and J are TRBV5-1 and TRBJ2-1; perhaps TRBD1 as D (5 bases). Per the germline V gene, CDR1 is SGHRS and CDR2 is YFSETQ. The CDR3 is 15 residues long. Trimming took 3 bases from V and 0 from J, leaving 10 bases between them. CDR3 sequence: CASSSQGYSYNEQFF. CDR3 nucleotide sequence: TGCGCCAGCAGCTCTCAGGGCTACTCCTACAATGAGCAGTTCTTC.

The gene calls are TRBV9 and TRBJ2-1; weak D call: TRBD1 (5 bases). CDR1 and CDR2 from the germline V gene are SGDLS and YYNGEE. The ends were cut back, 1 base at V and 2 bases at J, with 10 bases in the middle. The length of the CDR3 is 15 residues. The DNA for the CDR3 is TGTGCCAGCAGCGTATCGCAGGGCGCCTACAATGAGCAGTTCTTC. Translation gives CASSVSQGAYNEQFF.